The rows below give T cell receptor beta chains drawn from one sample of a study of blood T cells in healthy people across ages. TCRdb redid the calling of the 5' RACE reads with MiXCR, one entry per CDR3 protein. This table holds 700,000 or so distinct CDR3 sequences, roughly 20% found once. Input material: blood. The receptor set was obtained from a man aged 70 or older in good health. CDR3s leave out the opening cysteine and the closing phenylalanine or tryptophan. Fields, in order: CDR3 length, V gene, clone size, J gene, D gene, CDR3 protein. D genes are given only for firm matches. Expanded clones get a size class; other rows say once, few or many, or leave the size out.

13	TRBV3-1	few	TRBJ2-1	-	ASSQLTGVDNEQF
13	TRBV5-5	-	TRBJ1-4	-	ASSPRTAADEKLF
13	TRBV9	few	TRBJ1-1	TRBD1	ASSENRGRLTEAF
13	TRBV13	few	TRBJ1-2	TRBD1	ASSVTGVGNYGYT
13	TRBV7-8	-	-	-	ASSLENREIHEQF
10	TRBV29-1	few	TRBJ2-5	TRBD2	SAGLAEETQY
12	TRBV20-1	few	TRBJ2-2	-	SARPSFITGELF
13	TRBV10-3	few	TRBJ2-5	-	AISGVSVGQETQY
14	TRBV19	-	TRBJ2-3	-	ASSGPGRPSTDTQY
15	TRBV21-1	many	TRBJ2-2	-	ASSKDSGSRYTGELF
12	TRBV30	-	TRBJ2-4	-	AWSGQFFENIQY
14	TRBV29-1	few	TRBJ1-5	-	SVVGGGSGGNQPQH
9	TRBV12-3/TRBV12-4	few	TRBJ2-1	-	ATKYGNEQF
11	TRBV20-1	-	TRBJ1-1	-	SARRGQGTEAF
10	TRBV29-1	-	TRBJ2-5	-	SVEKATETQY